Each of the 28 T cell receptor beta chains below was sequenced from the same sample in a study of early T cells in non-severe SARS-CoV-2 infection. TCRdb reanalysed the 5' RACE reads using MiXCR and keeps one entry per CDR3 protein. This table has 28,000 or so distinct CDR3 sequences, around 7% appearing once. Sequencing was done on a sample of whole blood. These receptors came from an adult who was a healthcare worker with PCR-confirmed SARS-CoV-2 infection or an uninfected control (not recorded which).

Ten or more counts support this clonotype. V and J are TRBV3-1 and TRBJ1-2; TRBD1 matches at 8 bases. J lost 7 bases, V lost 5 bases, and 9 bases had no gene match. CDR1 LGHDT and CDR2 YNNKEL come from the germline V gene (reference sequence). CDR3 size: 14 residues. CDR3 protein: CASSGQGGFGGYTF. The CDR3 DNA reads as TGTGCCAGCAGCGGACAGGGAGGATTCGGTGGCTACACCTTC. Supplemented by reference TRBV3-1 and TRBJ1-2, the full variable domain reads DTAVSQTPKYLVTQMGNDKSIKCEQNLGHDTMYWYKQDSKKFLKIMFSYNNKELIINETVPNRFSPKSPDKAHLNLHINSLELGDSAVYFCASSGQGGFGGYTFGSGTRLTVV.

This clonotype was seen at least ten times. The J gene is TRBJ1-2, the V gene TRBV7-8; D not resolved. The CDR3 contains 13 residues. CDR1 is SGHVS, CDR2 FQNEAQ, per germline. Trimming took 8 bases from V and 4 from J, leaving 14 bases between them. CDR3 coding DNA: TGTGCCAGCGGTACGGGGTCCCTCTATGGCTACACCTTC. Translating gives CASGTGSLYGYTF. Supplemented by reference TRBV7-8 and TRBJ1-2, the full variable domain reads GAGVSQSPRYKVAKRGQDVALRCDPISGHVSLFWYQQALGQGPEFLTYFQNEAQLDKSGLPSDRFFAERPEGSVSTLKIQRTQQEDSAVYLCASGTGSLYGYTFGSGTRLTVV.

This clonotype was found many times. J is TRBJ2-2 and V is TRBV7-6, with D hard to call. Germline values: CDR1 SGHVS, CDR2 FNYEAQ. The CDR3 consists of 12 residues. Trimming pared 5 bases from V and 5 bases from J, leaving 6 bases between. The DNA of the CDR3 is TGTGCCAGCAGCCGGGTAACCGGGGAGCTGTTTTTT. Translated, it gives CASSRVTGELFF.

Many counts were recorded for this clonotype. CDR3 DNA: TGTGCCAGCAGTACCCTCCGTAGCGGGACCCTATACGAGCAGTACTTC. This translates into CASSTLRSGTLYEQYF. The chain employs TRBV28 and TRBJ2-7; 8 bases are a match to TRBD2. Trimming at V came to 5 bases and at J to 4 bases, leaving 13 bases not matched to a gene. CDR3 length equals 16 residues. CDR1 is MDHEN and CDR2 is SYDVKM in the germline V gene.

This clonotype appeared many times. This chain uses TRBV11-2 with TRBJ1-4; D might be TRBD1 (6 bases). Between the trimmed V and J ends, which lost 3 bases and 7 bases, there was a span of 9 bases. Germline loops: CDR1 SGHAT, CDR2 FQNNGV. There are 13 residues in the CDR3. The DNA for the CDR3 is TGTGCCAGCAGCTTCGGGGGCTCTGAAAAACTGTTTTTT. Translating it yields CASSFGGSEKLFF.

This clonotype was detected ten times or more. The CDR3 protein is CASSPLDRVDTEAFF. The CDR3 DNA follows: TGTGCCAGCTCACCACTCGACAGGGTGGACACTGAAGCTTTCTTT. The chain has TRBV18 and TRBJ1-1; 7 nucleotides line up with TRBD1. The germline gives CDR1 KGHSH, CDR2 LQKENI. The CDR3 consists of 15 residues. J lost 3 bases, V lost 1 base, and 5 bases had no gene match.

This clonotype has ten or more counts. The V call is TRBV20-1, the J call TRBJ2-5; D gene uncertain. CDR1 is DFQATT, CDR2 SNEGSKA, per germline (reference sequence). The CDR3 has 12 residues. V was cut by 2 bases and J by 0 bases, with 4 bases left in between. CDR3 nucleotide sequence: TGCAGTGCTAGACAGCACCAAGAGACCCAGTACTTC. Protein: CSARQHQETQYF.

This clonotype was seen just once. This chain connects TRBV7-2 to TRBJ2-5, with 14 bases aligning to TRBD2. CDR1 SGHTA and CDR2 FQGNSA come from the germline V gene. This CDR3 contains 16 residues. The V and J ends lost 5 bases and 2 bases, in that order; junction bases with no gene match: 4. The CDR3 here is CASSTGLAGEQETQYF. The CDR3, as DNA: TGTGCCAGCAGCACGGGACTAGCGGGAGAACAAGAGACCCAGTACTTC. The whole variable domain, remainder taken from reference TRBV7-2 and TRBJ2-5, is GAGVSQSPSNKVTEKGKDVELRCDPISGHTALYWYRQSLGQGLEFLIYFQGNSAPDKSGLPSDRFSAERTGGSVSTLTIQRTQQEDSAVYLCASSTGLAGEQETQYFGPGTRLLVL.

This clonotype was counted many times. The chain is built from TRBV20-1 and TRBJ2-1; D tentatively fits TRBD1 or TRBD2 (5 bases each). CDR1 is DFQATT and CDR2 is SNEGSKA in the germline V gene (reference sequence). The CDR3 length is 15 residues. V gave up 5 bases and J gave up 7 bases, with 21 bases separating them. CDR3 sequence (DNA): TGCAGTGCTCTCCCTGGGGGAGTTCTTGGTAATGAGCAGTTCTTC. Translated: CSALPGGVLGNEQFF.

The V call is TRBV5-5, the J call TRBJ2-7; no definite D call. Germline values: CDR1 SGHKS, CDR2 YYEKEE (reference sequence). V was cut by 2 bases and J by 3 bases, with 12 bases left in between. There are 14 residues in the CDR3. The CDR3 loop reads CASSLLGGSYEQYF. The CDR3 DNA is TGTGCCAGCAGCTTACTCGGCGGCAGCTACGAGCAGTACTTC.

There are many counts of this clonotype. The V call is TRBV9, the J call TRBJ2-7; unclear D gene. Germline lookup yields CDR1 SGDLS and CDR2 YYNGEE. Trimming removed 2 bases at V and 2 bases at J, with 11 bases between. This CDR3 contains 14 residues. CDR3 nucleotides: TGTGCCAGCAGCGTGGGCCTGGGAACCTACGAGCAGTACTTC. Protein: CASSVGLGTYEQYF.

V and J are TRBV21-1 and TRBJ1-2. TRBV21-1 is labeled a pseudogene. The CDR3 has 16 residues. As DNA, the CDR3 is TGTGCCAGCAGCAAAGCGCTTGGAAAGGCGGACTATGGCTACACCTTC. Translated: CASSKALGKADYGYTF.

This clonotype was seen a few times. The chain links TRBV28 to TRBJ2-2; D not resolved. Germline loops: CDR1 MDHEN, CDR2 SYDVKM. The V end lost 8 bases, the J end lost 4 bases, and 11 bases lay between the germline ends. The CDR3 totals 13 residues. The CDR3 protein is CASQQISTGELFF. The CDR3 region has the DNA TGTGCCAGCCAGCAGATCTCCACCGGGGAGCTGTTTTTT.

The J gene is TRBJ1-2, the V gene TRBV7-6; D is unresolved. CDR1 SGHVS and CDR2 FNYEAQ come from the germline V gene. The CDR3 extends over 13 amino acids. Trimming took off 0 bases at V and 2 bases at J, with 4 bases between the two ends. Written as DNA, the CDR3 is TGTGCCAGCAGCTTAGCGAACAACTATGGCTACACCTTC. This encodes CASSLANNYGYTF.

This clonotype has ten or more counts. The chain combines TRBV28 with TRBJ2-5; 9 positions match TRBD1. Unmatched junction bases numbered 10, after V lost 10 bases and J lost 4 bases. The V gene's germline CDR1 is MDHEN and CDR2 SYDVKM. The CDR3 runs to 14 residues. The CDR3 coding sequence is TGTGCCACGTCCGGGACAGGGTTGACAGAGACCCAGTACTTC. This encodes CATSGTGLTETQYF.

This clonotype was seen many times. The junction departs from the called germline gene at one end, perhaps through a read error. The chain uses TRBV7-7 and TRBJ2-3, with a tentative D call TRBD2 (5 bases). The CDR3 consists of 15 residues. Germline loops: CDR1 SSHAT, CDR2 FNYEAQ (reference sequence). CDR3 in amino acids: CASSLGSLGTDTQYF. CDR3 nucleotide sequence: TGTGCTAGCAGCTTAGGGAGCCTCGGGACAGATACGCAGTATTTT.

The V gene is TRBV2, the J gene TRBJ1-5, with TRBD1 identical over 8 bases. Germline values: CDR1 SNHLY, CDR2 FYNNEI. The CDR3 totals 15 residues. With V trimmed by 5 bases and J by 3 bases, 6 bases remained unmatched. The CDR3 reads CASSRTGFDNQPQHF. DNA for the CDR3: TGTGCCAGCAGTCGGACAGGGTTTGACAATCAGCCCCAGCATTTT.

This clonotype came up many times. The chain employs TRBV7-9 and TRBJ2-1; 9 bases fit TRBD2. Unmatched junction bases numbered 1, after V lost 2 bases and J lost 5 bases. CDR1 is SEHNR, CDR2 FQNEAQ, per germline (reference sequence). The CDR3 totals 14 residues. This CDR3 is CASSLLAGDNEQFF. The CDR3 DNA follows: TGTGCCAGCAGCTTATTAGCGGGAGACAATGAGCAGTTCTTC.

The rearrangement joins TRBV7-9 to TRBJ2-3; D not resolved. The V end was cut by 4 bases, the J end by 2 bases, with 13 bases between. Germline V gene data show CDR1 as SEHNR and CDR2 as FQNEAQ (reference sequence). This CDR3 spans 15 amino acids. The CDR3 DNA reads TGTGCCAGCAGCTCGCAAGTGGCAATCACAGATACGCAGTATTTT. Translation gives CASSSQVAITDTQYF.

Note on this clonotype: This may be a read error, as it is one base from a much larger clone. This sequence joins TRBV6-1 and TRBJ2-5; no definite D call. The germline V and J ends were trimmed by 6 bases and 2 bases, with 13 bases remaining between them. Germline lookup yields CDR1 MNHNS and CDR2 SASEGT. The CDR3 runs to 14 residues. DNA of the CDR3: TGTGCCAGCAGACCGGCTCAAACACAAGAGACCCAGTACTTC. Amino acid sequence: CASRPAQTQETQYF.

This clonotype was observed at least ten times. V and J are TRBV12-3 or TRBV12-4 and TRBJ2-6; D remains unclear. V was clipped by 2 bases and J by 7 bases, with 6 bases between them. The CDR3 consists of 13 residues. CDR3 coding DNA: TGTGCCAGCAGTTTATCCGGCGCCAACGTCCTGACTTTC. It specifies CASSLSGANVLTF.

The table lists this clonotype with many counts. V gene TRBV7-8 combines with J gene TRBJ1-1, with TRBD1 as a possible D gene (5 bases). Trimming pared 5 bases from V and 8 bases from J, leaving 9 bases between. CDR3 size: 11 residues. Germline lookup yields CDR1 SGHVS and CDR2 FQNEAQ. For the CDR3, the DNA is TGTGCCAGCAGCCAAGAGGGGGAAGCTTTCTTT. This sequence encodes CASSQEGEAFF.

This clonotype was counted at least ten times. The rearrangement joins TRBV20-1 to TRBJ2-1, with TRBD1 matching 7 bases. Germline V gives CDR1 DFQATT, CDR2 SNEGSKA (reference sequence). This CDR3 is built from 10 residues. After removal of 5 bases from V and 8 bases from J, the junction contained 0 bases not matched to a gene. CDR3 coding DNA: TGCAGTGCTGGGACAGATGAGCAGTTCTTC. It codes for CSAGTDEQFF.

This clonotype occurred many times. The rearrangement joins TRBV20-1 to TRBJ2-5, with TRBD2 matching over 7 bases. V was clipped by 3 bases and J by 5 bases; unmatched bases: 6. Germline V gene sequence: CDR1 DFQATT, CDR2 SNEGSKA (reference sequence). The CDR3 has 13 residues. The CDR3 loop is CSASPAGVETQYF. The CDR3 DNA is TGCAGTGCTAGCCCCGCGGGGGTTGAGACCCAGTACTTC.

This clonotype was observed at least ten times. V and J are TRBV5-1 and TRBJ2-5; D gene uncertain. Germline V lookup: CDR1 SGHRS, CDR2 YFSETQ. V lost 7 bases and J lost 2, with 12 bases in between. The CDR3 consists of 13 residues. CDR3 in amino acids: CASANRPQETQYF. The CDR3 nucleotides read TGCGCCAGCGCTAACCGACCACAAGAGACCCAGTACTTC.

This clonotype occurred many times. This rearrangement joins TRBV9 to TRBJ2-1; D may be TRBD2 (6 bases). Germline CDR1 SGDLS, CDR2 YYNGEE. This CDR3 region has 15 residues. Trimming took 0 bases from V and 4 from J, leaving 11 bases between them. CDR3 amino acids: CASSVGGDPYNEQFF. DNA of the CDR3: TGTGCCAGCAGCGTAGGCGGGGATCCATACAATGAGCAGTTCTTC.

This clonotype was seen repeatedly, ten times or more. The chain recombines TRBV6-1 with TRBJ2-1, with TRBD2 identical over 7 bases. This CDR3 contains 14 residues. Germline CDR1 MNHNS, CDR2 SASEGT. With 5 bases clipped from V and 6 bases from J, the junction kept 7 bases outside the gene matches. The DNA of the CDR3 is TGTGCCAGCAGTCCAGCGGGAAGTTTCAATGAGCAGTTCTTC. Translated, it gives CASSPAGSFNEQFF.

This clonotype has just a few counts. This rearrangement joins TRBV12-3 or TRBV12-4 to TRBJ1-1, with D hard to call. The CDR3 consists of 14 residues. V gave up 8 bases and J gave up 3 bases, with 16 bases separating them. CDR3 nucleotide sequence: TGTGCCAGCGGGGAGGTCTGGGGAGACACTGAAGCTTTCTTT. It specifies CASGEVWGDTEAFF.